A single sample is the source of the 10 T cell receptor beta chains below, sequenced in a study of cytomegalovirus exposure and HLA in healthy donors. 60 Vbeta and 13 Jbeta primers were used in PCR. The table came from immunoSEQ multiplex PCR; TCRdb's copy has only in-frame clones and leaves some out. The sample consists of tens of thousands of clones, approximately 69% of them appearing once. Sample: PBMCs. The receptors were gathered from a woman in her 50s in good health and CMV-seropositive.

In DNA, the CDR3 is TGCGCCAGCAGCTTTGGGGGGAGCTCCTACAATGAGCAGTTCTTC. It codes for CASSFGGSSYNEQFF. The chain recombines TRBV5-1 with TRBJ2-1; D perhaps matches TRBD2 (6 bases). The germline V gene encodes CDR1 SGHRS and CDR2 YFSETQ. V was pared by 2 bases and J by 0 bases, with 9 bases between. The CDR3 consists of 15 residues.

This chain uses TRBV5-1 with TRBJ2-1; TRBD2 aligns across 10 bases. The V gene end was trimmed by 5 bases and the J gene end by 4 bases; junction bases not matched to a gene: 3. The CDR3 totals 14 residues. Germline V CDR1 and CDR2: SGHRS, YFSETQ. The CDR3 DNA follows: TGCGCCAGCAGTAGCGGGGGGCAATACAATGAGCAGTTCTTC. This codes for CASSSGGQYNEQFF.

Comments on this clone: Different DNA sequences within this sample yield the same CDR3. This chain links TRBV5-1 with TRBJ1-2, with 10 bases that match TRBD1. From germline, CDR1 is SGHRS and CDR2 YFSETQ. J lost 5 bases, V lost 5 bases, and 9 bases had no gene match. This CDR3 comprises 15 residues. Here the CDR3 DNA reads TGCGCCAGCAGTTTGACCGGGACAGGGGAATATGGCTACACCTTC. Translating it yields CASSLTGTGEYGYTF.

This clone occurred a few times. One end of the junction does not line up with germline, which may come from a read error. The genes are TRBV28 and TRBJ1-2, with D perhaps TRBD1 (6 bases). Germline CDR1 MDHEN, CDR2 SYDVKM. This CDR3 spans 13 amino acids. In DNA, the CDR3 is TGTGCCAGCAGTTTAAGTCGACAGGAGATAATCCACTTC. Translated: CASSLSRQEIIHF.

This clone appeared a few times. The chain carries TRBV7-9 and TRBJ2-1, with D perhaps matching TRBD1 (5 bases). CDR3 size: 15 residues. Trimming removed 5 bases at V and 0 bases at J, with 11 bases between. The V gene's germline CDR1 is SEHNR and CDR2 FQNEAQ (reference sequence). This CDR3 reads CASSQRQNSYNEQFF. The CDR3 DNA sequence: TGTGCCAGCAGCCAGAGACAGAACTCCTACAATGAGCAGTTCTTC.

CDR3 region: CASRRDRDSYEQFF. CDR3 nucleotides: TGTGCCTCCAGAAGGGACAGGGATTCCTATGAGCAGTTCTTC. The gene calls are TRBV28 and TRBJ2-1; TRBD1 matches at 9 bases. Germline V gene data show CDR1 as MDHEN and CDR2 as SYDVKM. This CDR3 has 14 amino acids. Trimming cost V 11 bases and J 8 bases; bases outside gene matches: 13.

The chain couples TRBV7-2 to TRBJ2-3, with 7 bases that match TRBD1. CDR1 and CDR2 (germline): SGHTA, FQGNSA. This CDR3 is built from 18 residues. V dropped 2 bases and J dropped 6; count of bases not matched to a gene: 17. The CDR3 is CASSLWRFEGAGSDTQYF. In DNA, the CDR3 is TGTGCCAGCAGCTTATGGCGCTTCGAGGGGGCCGGGTCGGATACGCAGTATTTT.

This chain joins TRBV28 and TRBJ2-6; D gene unclear. V was pared by 3 bases and J by 0 bases, with 9 bases between. Per germline, CDR1 MDHEN and CDR2 SYDVKM. The CDR3 length is 16 residues. The CDR3 spells CASSFDTTSGANVLTF. The CDR3 DNA sequence: TGTGCCAGCAGTTTTGACACGACCTCTGGGGCCAACGTCCTGACTTTC.

This rearrangement joins TRBV28 to TRBJ1-2; TRBD1 matches 9 bases. Germline trimming cut 4 bases from V and 2 bases from J; bases unmatched to any gene: 2. There are 14 residues in the CDR3. Germline-derived CDR1 and CDR2 are MDHEN and SYDVKM. The chain's CDR3 is CASSYGQGNYGYTF. The DNA for the CDR3 is TGTGCCAGCAGTTACGGACAGGGGAACTATGGCTACACCTTC.

There are a few counts of this clone. The chain links TRBV5-6 to TRBJ1-4; the D gene is possibly TRBD1 (6 bases). Germline lookup yields CDR1 SGHDT and CDR2 YYEEEE. V shed 7 bases and J shed 7 bases, with 23 bases lying between them. This CDR3 has 16 residues. The CDR3 DNA reads TGTGCCAGCCAAAAACAGACAGGACTTTCGGGTGAAAAACTGTTTTTT. The encoded protein is CASQKQTGLSGEKLFF.